A single sample is the source of the 24 T cell receptor beta chains below, sequenced in a study of OX40 agonist ivuxolimab in advanced cancers. TCRdb's table, derived via immunoSEQ multiplex PCR, lists solely in-frame clones and lacks some. Of approximately 71,000 clones in the sample, 90% to 95% were seen once. The sample was CD4+ or CD8+ T cells sorted from blood, taken in a trial of the OX40 agonist ivuxolimab. The source of these receptors is an adult with an advanced solid tumor such as melanoma, head and neck, liver or kidney cancer.

The chain employs TRBV5-6 and TRBJ1-1; D is unresolved. CDR3 length: 13 residues. V lost 0 bases, J lost 1 base, and 4 bases lay in between. Germline V gene data show CDR1 as SGHDT and CDR2 as YYEEEE. As DNA, the CDR3 is TGTGCCAGCAGCTTGGAGTCGAACACTGAAGCTTTCTTT. It specifies CASSLESNTEAFF.

This chain uses TRBV11-2 with TRBJ2-1; tentatively, D is TRBD2 (6 bases). The CDR3 contains 18 residues. The V and J ends lost 0 bases and 2 bases respectively, with 17 bases between them. Germline loops: CDR1 SGHAT, CDR2 FQNNGV. This CDR3 is CASSLDYLYRGTYNEQFF. The CDR3 DNA sequence: TGTGCCAGCAGCTTAGACTACTTGTATCGGGGGACCTACAATGAGCAGTTCTTC.

The chain is built from TRBV27 and TRBJ2-7; 13 bases are a match to TRBD2. Germline CDR1 reads MNHEY; CDR2 reads SMNVEV (reference sequence). This CDR3 region has 14 residues. V gave up 6 bases and J gave up 7 bases; unmatched junction bases: 6. The CDR3 coding sequence is TGTGCCAGCAGGAGGACTAGCGGGGGTTGGGAGCAGTACTTC. Translating it yields CASRRTSGGWEQYF.

The chain combines TRBV2 with TRBJ2-3; 10 bases are shared with TRBD2. Germline CDR1 and CDR2: SNHLY and FYNNEI. The length of the CDR3 is 16 residues. With 3 bases clipped from V and 4 bases from J, the junction kept 7 bases outside the gene matches. CDR3 coding DNA: TGTGCCAGCAGTGACCCGGGGCTAGCGGGGGCAGATACGCAGTATTTT. Its protein is CASSDPGLAGADTQYF.

The chain links TRBV14 to TRBJ1-4, with D possibly matching TRBD1 (5 bases). V lost 1 base to trimming and J lost 8 bases, with 11 bases between them. CDR3 length: 14 residues. Germline CDR1 and CDR2: SGHDN and FVKESK. CDR3 in amino acids: CASSQVSGYEKLFF. As DNA, the CDR3 is TGTGCCAGCAGCCAAGTTTCAGGGTACGAAAAACTGTTTTTT.

The V call is TRBV2, the J call TRBJ1-5, with 10 bases that match TRBD1. The germline V gene encodes CDR1 SNHLY and CDR2 FYNNEI. The CDR3 contains 17 residues. V shed 7 bases, J shed 1 base, and the junction held 10 bases outside the gene matches. The CDR3 loop is CASTAPRTGGSNQPQHF. Here the CDR3 DNA reads TGTGCCAGCACCGCTCCCCGGACAGGGGGGAGCAATCAGCCCCAGCATTTT.

This clone was seen a few times. The chain recombines TRBV7-6 with TRBJ1-1; D is unclear. The V end was cut by 1 base, the J end by 6 bases, with 12 bases between. CDR1 SGHVS and CDR2 FNYEAQ come from the germline V gene. CDR3 length: 14 amino acids. The CDR3 loop is CASSLGASGAEAFF. The CDR3 region has the DNA TGTGCCAGCAGCTTAGGGGCCAGCGGCGCTGAAGCTTTCTTT.

The chain couples TRBV7-6 to TRBJ1-1; D might be TRBD1 (5 bases). V lost 2 bases to trimming and J lost 5 bases, with 12 bases between them. The CDR3 contains 14 residues. Germline lookup yields CDR1 SGHVS and CDR2 FNYEAQ. CDR3 in DNA: TGTGCCAGCAGCTTATTCGGGGGAGGGACTGAAGCTTTCTTT. Translating gives CASSLFGGGTEAFF.

V usage is TRBV27 and J usage is TRBJ2-7, with a possible D match to TRBD2 (5 bases). Per germline, CDR1 MNHEY and CDR2 SMNVEV (reference sequence). The length of the CDR3 is 13 residues. The V and J ends lost 2 bases and 6 bases respectively, with 11 bases between them. In DNA form, the CDR3 reads TGTGCCAGCAGTTTAGGGAGTTTGAGCGAGCAGTACTTC. Translated: CASSLGSLSEQYF.

The chain recombines TRBV15 with TRBJ2-7, with 11 positions matching TRBD1. V lost 8 bases and J lost 3; bases outside the gene matches: 3. This CDR3 comprises 13 residues. The V gene's germline CDR1 is LNHNV and CDR2 YYDKDF (reference sequence). The CDR3 coding sequence is TGTGCCACCGGGACAGGGGGTTTCTACGAGCAGTACTTC. This translates into CATGTGGFYEQYF.

The rearrangement links TRBV5-1 to TRBJ2-2; unclear D gene. With 4 bases removed from V and 3 bases from J, the gap between germline ends came to 10 bases. The CDR3 is 14 residues long. The germline V gene encodes CDR1 SGHRS and CDR2 YFSETQ. The CDR3 protein is CASSPTVDTGELFF. In nucleotides, the CDR3 is TGCGCCAGCAGCCCAACGGTAGACACCGGGGAGCTGTTTTTT.

The genes are TRBV5-1 and TRBJ2-2; D remains unclear. V lost 4 bases to trimming and J lost 0 bases, with 13 bases between them. This CDR3 is built from 16 residues. In germline, CDR1 is SGHRS, CDR2 YFSETQ. CDR3 coding DNA: TGCGCCAGCAGCCCGGTGACCACTACGAACACCGGGGAGCTGTTTTTT. This gives the protein CASSPVTTTNTGELFF.

The table lists this clone with a count of one. The chain joins TRBV18 to TRBJ2-1, with D unclear. CDR1 and CDR2 (germline): KGHSH, LQKENI. The CDR3 runs 16 residues. The V gene lost 0 bases and the J gene lost 0 bases, with 9 bases spanning the gap. CDR3: CASSPPPWSSYNEQFF. As DNA, the CDR3 is TGTGCCAGCTCACCACCCCCCTGGAGCTCCTACAATGAGCAGTTCTTC.

V and J are TRBV6-5 and TRBJ2-7; D may correspond to TRBD1 or TRBD2 (5 bases each). Trimming pared 0 bases from V and 1 base from J, leaving 7 bases between. This CDR3 has 14 amino acids. CDR1 and CDR2 from the germline V gene are MNHEY and SVGAGI. The CDR3 sequence: CASSYSEGSYEQYF. The CDR3, as DNA: TGTGCCAGCAGTTACTCCGAGGGGTCCTACGAGCAGTACTTC.

Only one count was recorded for this clone. The chain employs TRBV27 and TRBJ1-6; D gene uncertain. V was pared by 5 bases and J by 7 bases, with 6 bases between. This CDR3 has 12 amino acids. Looked up from germline, CDR1 is MNHEY and CDR2 is SMNVEV (reference sequence). DNA for the CDR3: TGTGCCAGCAGTCCCAGGAATTCACCCCTCCACTTT. It translates to CASSPRNSPLHF.

The chain joins TRBV15 to TRBJ2-7, with 10 nucleotides matching TRBD1. The CDR3 runs 14 residues. Germline V lookup: CDR1 LNHNV, CDR2 YYDKDF (reference sequence). V trimming: 11 bases; J trimming: 2 bases; junction bases outside the gene matches: 9. CDR3 region: CAAAPGQGPYEQYF. In nucleotides, the CDR3 is TGTGCCGCGGCGCCGGGACAGGGGCCCTACGAGCAGTACTTC.

The rearrangement joins TRBV4-1 to TRBJ1-5; D is ambiguous. Germline V gene lookup returns CDR1 MGHRA and CDR2 YSYEKL. This CDR3 spans 15 amino acids. The ends were cut back, 0 bases at V and 0 bases at J, with 6 bases in the middle. CDR3 DNA: TGCGCCAGCAGCCAAGAGGGCTTTAGCAATCAGCCCCAGCATTTT. It encodes CASSQEGFSNQPQHF.

This clone occurred a few times. This rearrangement joins TRBV7-9 to TRBJ1-5; tentatively, D is TRBD1 (6 bases). Germline V gene sequence: CDR1 SEHNR, CDR2 FQNEAQ (reference sequence). V was shortened by 1 base and J by 4 bases, with 8 bases between the two germline ends. This CDR3 comprises 14 residues. CDR3 bases: TGTGCCAGCAGCTTAGGAACAGGGAATCAGCCCCAGCATTTT. Translating gives CASSLGTGNQPQHF. The full variable domain, completed using reference TRBV7-9 and TRBJ1-5, is DTGVSQNPRHKITKRGQNVTFRCDPISEHNRLYWYRQTLGQGPEFLTYFQNEAQLEKSRLLSDRFSAERPKGSFSTLEIQRTEQGDSAMYLCASSLGTGNQPQHFGDGTRLSIL.

The chain employs TRBV29-1 and TRBJ2-7; TRBD2 matches at 8 bases. This CDR3 has 13 amino acids. The germline V gene has CDR1 SQVTM and CDR2 ANQGSEA. V gave up 7 bases and J gave up 2 bases; unmatched junction bases: 7. The DNA for the CDR3 is TGCAGCGCGGGGGGGACCGCCCCCTACGAGCAGTACTTC. This codes for CSAGGTAPYEQYF.

This sequence joins TRBV2 and TRBJ1-1; D call uncertain. Germline CDR1 and CDR2: SNHLY and FYNNEI. The CDR3 is 10 amino acids. V shed 8 bases and J shed 6 bases, with 7 bases lying between them. DNA of the CDR3: TGTGCCAGCGGGGAGGCTGAAGCTTTCTTT. This codes for CASGEAEAFF. The whole variable domain, filled in from reference TRBV2 and TRBJ1-1, reads EPEVTQTPSHQVTQMGQEVILRCVPISNHLYFYWYRQILGQKVEFLVSFYNNEISEKSEIFDDQFSVERPDGSNFTLKIRSTKLEDSAMYFCASGEAEAFFGQGTRLTVV.

The V and J genes are TRBV6-6 and TRBJ2-1; 8 bases are shared with TRBD2. The CDR3 is made up of 16 amino acids. CDR1 is MNHNY, CDR2 SVGAGI, per germline (reference sequence). The ends lost 0 bases at V and 5 bases at J; junction bases unmatched: 6. CDR3 sequence reads: CASSYSNPAGDNEQFF. In nucleotides, the CDR3 is TGTGCCAGCAGTTACTCGAATCCAGCGGGGGACAATGAGCAGTTCTTC.

The chain joins TRBV7-3 to TRBJ2-1; TRBD2 might be the D (6 bases). Per germline, CDR1 SGHTA and CDR2 FQGTGA. V was pared by 7 bases and J by 0 bases, with 13 bases between. The CDR3 consists of 15 residues. Written as DNA, the CDR3 is TGTGCCAGCACCCTGACGGAGGGCTCCTACAATGAGCAGTTCTTC. Protein: CASTLTEGSYNEQFF. Full variable domain (remainder filled in from reference TRBV7-3 and TRBJ2-1): GAGVSQTPSNKVTEKGKYVELRCDPISGHTALYWYRQSLGQGPEFLIYFQGTGAADDSGLPNDRFFAVRPEGSVSTLKIQRTERGDSAVYLCASTLTEGSYNEQFFGPGTRLTVL.

J is TRBJ2-1 and V is TRBV27; 9 nucleotides match TRBD2. This CDR3 contains 15 residues. Germline values: CDR1 MNHEY, CDR2 SMNVEV (reference sequence). V shed 2 bases, J shed 1 base, and the junction held 0 bases outside the gene matches. The CDR3 reads CASSLLAGSYNEQFF. The DNA for the CDR3 is TGTGCCAGCAGTTTACTAGCGGGGTCCTACAATGAGCAGTTCTTC.

V is TRBV4-3 and J is TRBJ1-6; no clear D gene. Germline CDR1 reads LGHNA; CDR2 reads YSLEER. The CDR3 contains 15 residues. V lost 1 base and J lost 8, with 12 bases in between. CDR3 DNA: TGCGCCAGCAGCCAAGGTTTTTCGAGTGATTCACCCCTCCACTTT. It translates to CASSQGFSSDSPLHF.